These 30 T cell receptor beta chains were sequenced from one sample in a study of neurological immune-mediated disorders. MiXCR was run by TCRdb on the 5' RACE reads, yielding one entry per CDR3 protein. The sample records about 46,000 distinct CDR3 sequences, around 4.3% being singletons. Sequencing was done on a sample of PBMCs. These receptors were obtained from a woman aged 55-75 years with multiple sclerosis.

The table lists this clonotype with many counts. This chain uses TRBV9 with TRBJ1-3, with D unresolved. CDR3 length: 14 residues. From germline, CDR1 is SGDLS and CDR2 YYNGEE. V lost 0 bases and J lost 4, with 8 bases in between. CDR3: CASSVAGSGNTIYF. In DNA form, the CDR3 reads TGTGCCAGCAGCGTAGCTGGGTCCGGAAACACCATATATTTT.

This chain connects TRBV20-1 to TRBJ2-2; possible D gene TRBD1, 6 bases. The germline CDR1 and CDR2 sequences are DFQATT and SNEGSKA (reference sequence). There are 14 residues in the CDR3. Deletions cut 5 bases from V and 6 bases from J, with 16 bases between. CDR3 DNA sequence: TGCAGTGCTCGGCAACACGGACAGCCCGGGGAGCTGTTTTTT. Its translation: CSARQHGQPGELFF.

This clonotype came up many times. The chain carries TRBV5-6 and TRBJ1-1; possible D gene TRBD1, 6 bases. This CDR3 is 15 amino acids long. Per germline, CDR1 SGHDT and CDR2 YYEEEE. Trimming pared 2 bases from V and 8 bases from J, leaving 19 bases between. The CDR3 region has the DNA TGTGCCAGCAGCTTCGGGATGGGGGGGGCCTTGGAAGCTTTCTTT. Its protein product is CASSFGMGGALEAFF.

This clonotype was counted many times. The chain combines TRBV5-1 with TRBJ2-1; D may be TRBD2 (6 bases). The CDR3 sequence is 13 residues long. Germline CDR1 and CDR2: SGHRS and YFSETQ. Trimming took 4 bases from V and 8 from J, leaving 13 bases between them. CDR3 protein: CASSRELADEQFF. CDR3 sequence (DNA): TGCGCCAGCAGCCGAGAACTAGCTGATGAGCAGTTCTTC.

In its sample, this clonotype was seen a few times. The rearrangement links TRBV20-1 to TRBJ2-1; 7 bases match TRBD2. After removal of 5 bases from V and 5 bases from J, the junction contained 6 bases not matched to a gene. This CDR3 is 13 amino acids long. CDR1 and CDR2 from the germline V gene are DFQATT and SNEGSKA (reference sequence). The CDR3 DNA reads TGCAGTGCTTGTGCTAGCGGCAACAATGAGCAGTTCTTC. Translation gives CSACASGNNEQFF.

This clonotype was seen ten or more times. The chain recombines TRBV20-1 with TRBJ1-6, with D perhaps matching TRBD1 (5 bases). This CDR3 comprises 15 residues. V was cut by 0 bases and J by 6 bases, with 12 bases left in between. Germline CDR1 is DFQATT and CDR2 is SNEGSKA (reference sequence). This CDR3 reads CSAREVVGGNSPLHF. CDR3 DNA: TGCAGTGCTAGAGAAGTAGTGGGGGGTAATTCACCCCTCCACTTT.

This clonotype appeared a few times. The chain links TRBV10-3 to TRBJ1-3; D gene uncertain. CDR1 and CDR2 (germline): ENHRY, SYGVKD. This CDR3 is 12 amino acids long. Trimming removed 2 bases from V and 7 bases from J, with 6 bases in between. The CDR3 protein is CAISEARNTIYF. DNA of the CDR3: TGTGCCATCAGTGAGGCAAGGAACACCATATATTTT.

This clonotype has ten or more counts. CDR3 in amino acids: CASSEGQVRETQYF. The CDR3 coding sequence is TGTGCCAGCAGTGAAGGACAGGTCAGGGAGACCCAGTACTTC. The chain employs TRBV2 and TRBJ2-5; a possible D gene is TRBD1 (6 bases). Trimming stripped 1 base from V and 5 bases from J, with 11 bases between. The CDR3 has 14 residues. Germline V gene lookup returns CDR1 SNHLY and CDR2 FYNNEI.

This clonotype was picked up a small number of times. The CDR3 protein is CASSLDPAISRNTGELFF. CDR3 sequence (DNA): TGTGCCAGCAGCTTAGACCCAGCAATTAGCCGGAACACCGGGGAGCTGTTTTTT. The chain joins TRBV7-2 to TRBJ2-2; no reliable D call. From germline, CDR1 is SGHTA and CDR2 FQGNSA. V was pared by 1 base and J by 1 base, with 16 bases between. CDR3 length: 18 amino acids.

This clonotype has only a few counts. The CDR3 sequence is CASSPRQGRGTEAFF. The CDR3 bases are TGTGCCAGCTCACCACGACAGGGTAGAGGCACTGAAGCTTTCTTT. The genes are TRBV18 and TRBJ1-1; 7 bases map to TRBD1. The CDR3 sequence is 15 residues long. The germline gives CDR1 KGHSH, CDR2 LQKENI. Trimming at V came to 1 base and at J to 4 bases, leaving 6 bases not matched to a gene.

In its sample, this clonotype was seen many times. V usage is TRBV10-3 and J usage is TRBJ2-1; TRBD2 matches at 9 bases. CDR3 length equals 14 residues. The germline V gene has CDR1 ENHRY and CDR2 SYGVKD. V lost 1 base and J lost 7; bases outside the gene matches: 2. The CDR3 coding sequence is TGTGCCATCAGTGAGTTAGCGGGGGTAAATGAGCAGTTCTTC. This gives the protein CAISELAGVNEQFF.

This clonotype was observed at least ten times. V is TRBV5-1 and J is TRBJ2-1; tentatively, D is TRBD2 (6 bases). In germline, CDR1 is SGHRS, CDR2 YFSETQ. V shed 4 bases and J shed 5 bases, with 19 bases lying between them. This CDR3 contains 16 residues. The CDR3 region is CASSILAGRGNNEQFF. The CDR3 DNA reads TGCGCCAGCAGCATCCTGGCGGGACGCGGTAACAATGAGCAGTTCTTC.

This clonotype was counted only a few times. The chain has TRBV5-4 and TRBJ2-5; D ambiguous. Between the trimmed V and J ends, which lost 2 bases and 5 bases, there was a span of 7 bases. Germline CDR1 SGHNT, CDR2 YYREEE (reference sequence). There are 12 residues in the CDR3. The CDR3 protein is CASSFPSETQYF. As DNA, the CDR3 is TGTGCCAGCAGCTTCCCCTCGGAGACCCAGTACTTC.

This clonotype was recorded at least ten times. The V call is TRBV7-6, the J call TRBJ1-4; a possible D gene is TRBD1 (6 bases). The CDR3 length is 15 residues. Looked up from germline, CDR1 is SGHVS and CDR2 is FNYEAQ. Trimming cost V 5 bases and J 8 bases, with 18 bases left between them. The CDR3 DNA follows: TGTGCCAGCAGCCTACGCGGAGGGGGTAGGGAAAAACTGTTTTTT. It encodes CASSLRGGGREKLFF.

This clonotype was seen more than once but under ten times. The CDR3 here is CATSGYADTDTGELFF. The DNA of the CDR3 is TGTGCCACCAGCGGCTACGCGGACACCGACACCGGGGAGCTGTTTTTT. V usage is TRBV15 and J usage is TRBJ2-2; maybe TRBD1 (5 bases). From germline, CDR1 is LNHNV and CDR2 YYDKDF (reference sequence). The CDR3 length is 16 residues. V dropped 5 bases and J dropped 3 bases, with 16 bases sitting between them.

This clonotype was recorded many times. The chain recombines TRBV6-2 or TRBV6-3 with TRBJ1-3; weak D call: TRBD1 (5 bases). Trimming removed 7 bases from V and 7 bases from J, with 20 bases in between. The CDR3 has 15 amino acids. CDR1 and CDR2 (germline): MNHEY, SVGEGT. CDR3 loop: CASTRRPGGRNTIYF. Written as DNA, the CDR3 is TGTGCCAGCACCCGGCGGCCGGGGGGACGGAACACCATATATTTT.

This clonotype came up a few times. The chain employs TRBV4-1 and TRBJ2-7, with TRBD1 as a possible D gene (5 bases). Deletions cut 3 bases from V and 3 bases from J, with 15 bases between. Looked up from germline, CDR1 is MGHRA and CDR2 is YSYEKL. CDR3 size: 15 residues. This CDR3 is CASSHYVDSSYEQYF. The CDR3 DNA sequence: TGCGCCAGCAGCCACTATGTTGACAGTAGCTACGAGCAGTACTTC.

This clonotype was counted many times. The chain recombines TRBV6-5 with TRBJ2-7; 8 bases line up with TRBD1. The CDR3 consists of 13 residues. V lost 8 bases to trimming and J lost 5 bases; unmatched junction nucleotides: 8. Germline CDR1 MNHEY, CDR2 SVGAGI. CDR3 amino acids: CASLDRVGHEQYF. The CDR3 DNA follows: TGTGCCAGCCTGGACAGGGTGGGCCACGAGCAGTACTTC.

This clonotype occurred many times. The CDR3 DNA reads TGTGCCAGTAGTATTGAAAGTTCCCATCAGCCCCAGCATTTT. It is translated as CASSIESSHQPQHF. This chain connects TRBV19 to TRBJ1-5; D is ambiguous. CDR1 is LNHDA, CDR2 SQIVND, per germline (reference sequence). The CDR3 covers 14 residues. Trimming took 3 bases from V and 5 from J, leaving 11 bases between them.

This clonotype was seen repeatedly, ten times or more. The chain joins TRBV20-1 to TRBJ1-5; D not resolved. Germline CDR1 is DFQATT and CDR2 is SNEGSKA (reference sequence). The CDR3 has 15 amino acids. The V end lost 3 bases, the J end lost 4 bases, and 16 bases lay between the germline ends. The CDR3 DNA sequence: TGCAGTGCTAGCGTTTTCGGGCAGTATAATCAGCCCCAGCATTTT. The encoded protein is CSASVFGQYNQPQHF.

The V and J genes are TRBV4-1 and TRBJ2-3; D may correspond to TRBD1 or TRBD2 (5 bases each). V shed 5 bases and J shed 4 bases, with 10 bases lying between them. Germline V lookup: CDR1 MGHRA, CDR2 YSYEKL. This CDR3 region has 13 residues. The DNA for the CDR3 is TGCGCCAGCAGCGCCCTGGGGGCAGATACGCAGTATTTT. Translation gives CASSALGADTQYF.

In its sample, this clonotype was seen many times. The chain couples TRBV7-2 to TRBJ1-1; D is ambiguous. CDR1 and CDR2 (germline): SGHTA, FQGNSA. V lost 4 bases to trimming and J lost 2 bases, with 8 bases between them. The CDR3 covers 13 residues. The CDR3 sequence: CASSSQSNTEAFF. The CDR3 DNA reads TGTGCCAGCAGCTCCCAGTCCAACACTGAAGCTTTCTTT. Based on the CDR3 plus reference TRBV7-2 and TRBJ1-1, the full variable domain is GAGVSQSPSNKVTEKGKDVELRCDPISGHTALYWYRQSLGQGLEFLIYFQGNSAPDKSGLPSDRFSAERTGGSVSTLTIQRTQQEDSAVYLCASSSQSNTEAFFGQGTRLTVV.

This clonotype was seen at least ten times. The chain couples TRBV6-6 to TRBJ2-7; possible D gene TRBD1, 6 bases. The germline gives CDR1 MNHNY, CDR2 SVGAGI (reference sequence). Trimming cost V 7 bases and J 2 bases, with 12 bases left between them. This CDR3 spans 13 amino acids. For the CDR3, the DNA is TGTGCCAGCACGAGGGCAGGGGCCTACGAGCAGTACTTC. Its translation is CASTRAGAYEQYF.

In its sample, this clonotype was seen many times. The V call is TRBV20-1, the J call TRBJ2-2; 7 bases are shared with TRBD2. With V trimmed by 3 bases and J by 7 bases, 5 bases remained unmatched. In germline, CDR1 is DFQATT, CDR2 SNEGSKA (reference sequence). This CDR3 is built from 13 residues. CDR3 coding DNA: TGCAGTGCTAGCGAGCGGGGAGGCGGGGAGCTGTTTTTT. As protein: CSASERGGGELFF.

Only a few counts were recorded for this clonotype. This chain uses TRBV6-5 with TRBJ1-4; D is ambiguous. CDR1 and CDR2 (germline): MNHEY, SVGAGI. Trimming cost V 2 bases and J 4 bases, with 5 bases left between them. This CDR3 comprises 13 residues. For the CDR3, the DNA is TGTGCCAGCAGTTACGGCTTTAATGAAAAACTGTTTTTT. It yields the protein CASSYGFNEKLFF.

This clonotype was detected ten times or more. V usage is TRBV29-1 and J usage is TRBJ1-5; unclear D gene. From germline, CDR1 is SQVTM and CDR2 ANQGSEA. Trimming took off 2 bases at V and 2 bases at J, with 7 bases between the two ends. The CDR3 length is 13 residues. The CDR3 nucleotides are TGCAGCGTTGAATTCGGGGGCAATCAGCCCCAGCATTTT. This encodes CSVEFGGNQPQHF.

This clonotype was recorded a few times. The chain uses TRBV12-3 or TRBV12-4 and TRBJ2-1; D tentatively reads TRBD1 or TRBD2 (6 bases each). V shed 7 bases and J shed 5 bases, with 21 bases lying between them. The length of the CDR3 is 16 residues. DNA for the CDR3: TGTGCCAGCACTTCCCCAGTCCGGGGGCCCCACAATGAGCAGTTCTTC. Residues: CASTSPVRGPHNEQFF.

The sample holds many counts of this clonotype. V and J are TRBV5-1 and TRBJ1-1; possible D gene TRBD1, 6 bases. Trimming left V 4 bases short and J 3 bases short, with 13 bases between. CDR1 SGHRS and CDR2 YFSETQ come from the germline V gene. The CDR3 is 14 residues long. In DNA, the CDR3 is TGCGCCAGCAGCGACCGCAGGGGCGACACTGAAGCTTTCTTT. Its translation is CASSDRRGDTEAFF.

The table lists this clonotype with many counts. V usage is TRBV4-1 and J usage is TRBJ2-1; 8 nucleotides align to TRBD1. The CDR3 has 16 residues. Germline V gene lookup returns CDR1 MGHRA and CDR2 YSYEKL. The V gene end was trimmed by 0 bases and the J gene end by 2 bases; junction bases not matched to a gene: 3. CDR3 residues: CASSQDGRGPYNEQFF. Written as DNA, the CDR3 is TGCGCCAGCAGCCAAGATGGCAGGGGGCCCTACAATGAGCAGTTCTTC.

There are many counts of this clonotype. The rearrangement links TRBV24-1 to TRBJ2-1; TRBD2 matches 12 bases. Germline V gives CDR1 KGHDR, CDR2 SFDVKD. The ends lost 9 bases at V and 5 bases at J; junction bases unmatched: 4. There are 14 residues in the CDR3. CDR3 coding DNA: TGTGCCACCGGAGGACTAGCGGGACACAATGAGCAGTTCTTC. This sequence encodes CATGGLAGHNEQFF.